The source of this T cell receptor (beta chain) is a study of Ad26.COV2.S vaccination and SARS-CoV-2 variants. At the level of the study: This donor came from the COV1001 trial of Ad26.COV2.S. The study gave Ad26.COV2.S intramuscularly, once or twice 56 days apart.

Whole-study results and caveats: Assessments of TCR breadth and depth may have underestimated the total T cell responses. There was reportedly substantial breadth in spike-specific CD8+ and CD4+ T cell responses after vaccination.

TCRdb's table, derived via immunoSEQ multiplex PCR, lists solely in-frame clones and lacks some. The data contain a few hundred thousand clones, about nine tenths of them seen just once; the ten biggest clones take up around 3.6%. Comments on this clone: Its antigen is not known.

The sample's treatment: over 15 received Ad26.COV2.S at low or high dose, single or two shots; several received placebo; per-sample allocation not given. Sample collection was performed on day 63 after the first vaccine or placebo injection. V was cut by 7 bases and J by 7 bases, with 10 bases left in between. Germline lookup yields CDR1 SNHLY and CDR2 FYNNEI. The CDR3 covers 11 residues. This sequence originates from a person between 18 and 65 years old who received the Ad26.COV2.S COVID-19 vaccine or a placebo. The starting material was peripheral blood, obtained in a trial of Ad26.COV2.S vaccine versus placebo. The chain is built from TRBV2 and TRBJ1-1; D is unresolved. CDR3 loop: CASMGHFEAFF. The DNA of the CDR3 is TGTGCCAGCATGGGCCATTTTGAAGCTTTCTTT. The full variable domain, with the rest looked up from reference TRBV2 and TRBJ1-1, is EPEVTQTPSHQVTQMGQEVILRCVPISNHLYFYWYRQILGQKVEFLVSFYNNEISEKSEIFDDQFSVERPDGSNFTLKIRSTKLEDSAMYFCASMGHFEAFFGQGTRLTVV.